This T cell receptor beta chain was recovered during a study of shared clonotypes between healthy human individuals. Study-wide results and caveats: Sharing of clonotypes among donors was expected to vary with sequencing depth. Tissues were not sampled, only blood, and their repertoires likely differ. Enrolling few donors narrowed the genetic and exposure-history diversity that was represented.

V was pared by 2 bases and J by 9 bases, with 15 bases between. The length of the CDR3 is 14 residues. In germline, CDR1 is SGHRS, CDR2 YFSETQ. This clone was detected once. As yet, its antigen is unknown. The repertoire was sequenced with immunoSEQ multiplex PCR; TCRdb's copy has only in-frame clones and lacks some. Found here are some 450,000 clones, roughly three quarters of them singletons; the top ten hold around 12%. Sequenced input: PBMCs. The clonotype originates from a woman in her thirties or forties in good health. Some clones in this sample may be carry-over from other donors' samples. The chain joins TRBV5-1 to TRBJ2-1, with D possibly matching TRBD1 (6 bases). CDR3 in DNA: TGCGCCAGCAGCTTCGCAGGGGCAACGGGTGAGCAGTTCTTC. It is translated as CASSFAGATGEQFF.